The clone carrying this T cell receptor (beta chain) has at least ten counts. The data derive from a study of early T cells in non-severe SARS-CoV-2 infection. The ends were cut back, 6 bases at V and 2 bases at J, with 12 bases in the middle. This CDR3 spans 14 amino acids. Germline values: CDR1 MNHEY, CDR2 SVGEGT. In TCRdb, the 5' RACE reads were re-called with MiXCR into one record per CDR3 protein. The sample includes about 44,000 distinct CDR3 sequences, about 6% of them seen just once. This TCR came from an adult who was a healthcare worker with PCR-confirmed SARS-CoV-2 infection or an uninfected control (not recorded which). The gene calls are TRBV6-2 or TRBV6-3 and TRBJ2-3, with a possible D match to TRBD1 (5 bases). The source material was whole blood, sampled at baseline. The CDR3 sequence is CASSIPTATDTQYF. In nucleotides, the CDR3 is TGTGCCAGCAGCATTCCGACAGCCACAGATACGCAGTATTTT.